This passage covers 26 T cell receptor beta chains from one sample sequenced in a study of cytomegalovirus exposure and HLA in healthy donors (dated by TCRdb to about 2017). Library construction relied on the immunoSEQ multiplex PCR assay. The multiplex PCR relied on a mix of 60 forward primers for TCR Vbeta segments and 13 reverse primers for TCR Jbeta segments. Sourced from immuneACCESS, this table was stored by TCRdb with only in-frame sequences that have V and J called. A share of the clones is absent; for the studies checked, an unresolved V gene accounts for under half, and the remainder has no known explanation. The table of this sample itemizes under 70,000 clones. Together, the top ten hold roughly 2.4% of the sample. Sequences were obtained from PBMCs. Source of these receptors: a female donor in good health and CMV-seropositive.

The rearrangement uses TRBV15 and TRBJ2-7, with D tentatively TRBD1 (5 bases). Trimming left V 3 bases short and J 6 bases short, with 18 bases between. CDR1 is LNHNV, CDR2 YYDKDF, per germline (reference sequence). This CDR3 spans 15 amino acids. CDR3 in DNA: TGTGCCACCAGCAGTCCACAGGTCAGAGTGTTCGAGCAGTACTTC. Residues: CATSSPQVRVFEQYF.

V is TRBV7-9 and J is TRBJ2-7, with 8 bases lining up with TRBD1. Germline trimming cut 3 bases from V and 13 bases from J; bases unmatched to any gene: 8. The CDR3 contains 12 residues. Germline CDR1 reads SEHNR; CDR2 reads FQNEAQ (reference sequence). For the CDR3, the DNA is TGTGCCAGCAGCTTCGATCCGGACAGGGCTTACTTC. It yields the protein CASSFDPDRAYF. Filled out from reference TRBV7-9 and TRBJ2-7, the complete variable domain reads DTGVSQNPRHKITKRGQNVTFRCDPISEHNRLYWYRQTLGQGPEFLTYFQNEAQLEKSRLLSDRFSAERPKGSFSTLEIQRTEQGDSAMYLCASSFDPDRAYFGPGTRLTVT.

The chain uses TRBV7-6 and TRBJ2-2; tentatively, D is TRBD1 (5 bases). Trimming pared 1 base from V and 3 bases from J, leaving 6 bases between. The CDR3 is 14 residues long. Germline values: CDR1 SGHVS, CDR2 FNYEAQ. The CDR3 DNA sequence: TGTGCCAGCAGCTTAGAGGGGTACACCGGGGAGCTGTTTTTT. Translated, it gives CASSLEGYTGELFF.

The rearrangement links TRBV9 to TRBJ2-1; 11 positions agree with TRBD2. The CDR3 totals 16 residues. Germline trimming cut 1 base from V and 7 bases from J; bases unmatched to any gene: 7. The germline gives CDR1 SGDLS, CDR2 YYNGEE. The CDR3 DNA is TGTGCCAGCAGCGTAACTAGCGGGGGCACCGGGAATGAGCAGTTCTTC. This encodes CASSVTSGGTGNEQFF. Drawing the rest from reference TRBV9 and TRBJ2-1, the complete variable domain is DSGVTQTPKHLITATGQRVTLRCSPRSGDLSVYWYQQSLDQGLQFLIQYYNGEERAKGNILERFSAQQFPDLHSELNLSSLELGDSALYFCASSVTSGGTGNEQFFGPGTRLTVL.

The V and J genes are TRBV18 and TRBJ1-5; the D gene is possibly TRBD1 (6 bases). CDR3 length equals 15 residues. Germline V CDR1 and CDR2: KGHSH, LQKENI. Trimming took 2 bases from V and 6 from J, leaving 14 bases between them. CDR3 region: CASSPSSDSSQPQHF. The CDR3 DNA follows: TGTGCCAGCTCACCATCCTCGGACAGTTCTCAGCCCCAGCATTTT.

This chain uses TRBV4-1 with TRBJ1-2; D is possibly TRBD1 (6 bases). The CDR3 extends over 15 amino acids. CDR1 is MGHRA, CDR2 YSYEKL, per germline. The germline V and J ends were trimmed by 0 bases and 7 bases, with 15 bases remaining between them. The DNA of the CDR3 is TGCGCCAGCAGCCAAGATACTGGGGACAATCGTGGCTACACCTTC. It translates to CASSQDTGDNRGYTF.

The rearrangement links TRBV28 to TRBJ1-2, with 11 bases fitting TRBD1. V lost 4 bases, J lost 4 bases, and 5 bases stayed unmatched. Germline values: CDR1 MDHEN, CDR2 SYDVKM. The CDR3 contains 15 residues. The CDR3 DNA reads TGTGCCAGCAGTTCGGGACAGGGGGGAGCCTATGGCTACACCTTC. Translation gives CASSSGQGGAYGYTF.

CDR3 coding DNA: TGTGCCAGCAGCCGAGTAGCGGGGGGGGATCTCTACAATGAGCAGTTCTTC. Translated, it gives CASSRVAGGDLYNEQFF. This chain uses TRBV11-1 with TRBJ2-1; TRBD2 matches 11 bases. After removal of 5 bases from V and 3 bases from J, the junction contained 9 bases not matched to a gene. Per germline, CDR1 SGHAT and CDR2 FQDESV (reference sequence). This CDR3 contains 17 residues. Full variable domain (missing parts from reference TRBV11-1 and TRBJ2-1): EAEVAQSPRYKITEKSQAVAFWCDPISGHATLYWYRQILGQGPELLVQFQDESVVDDSQLPKDRFSAERLKGVDSTLKIQPAELGDSAMYLCASSRVAGGDLYNEQFFGPGTRLTVL.

This chain connects TRBV9 to TRBJ1-4, with 9 bases fitting TRBD1. Trimming at V came to 0 bases and at J to 8 bases, leaving 5 bases not matched to a gene. This CDR3 spans 15 amino acids. Germline V CDR1 and CDR2: SGDLS, YYNGEE. CDR3 residues: CASSVGRQGGEKLFF. CDR3 coding DNA: TGTGCCAGCAGCGTAGGTCGACAGGGGGGAGAAAAACTGTTTTTT.

The chain uses TRBV4-2 and TRBJ1-5, with D perhaps TRBD1 (6 bases). CDR3 length equals 19 residues. Germline CDR1 is LGHNA and CDR2 is YNFKEQ. The germline V and J ends were trimmed by 1 base and 6 bases, with 25 bases remaining between them. The CDR3, as DNA: TGTGCCAGCAGCCAAGGTTTAAAGGGGGGGGGCCCCTGGGTTCAGCCCCAGCATTTT. Translation: CASSQGLKGGGPWVQPQHF.

This chain joins TRBV9 and TRBJ2-5, with D possibly being TRBD1 (6 bases). Trimming shortened V by 1 base and J by 4 bases, and 14 bases separated the two germline ends. CDR1 and CDR2 (germline): SGDLS, YYNGEE. CDR3 length: 15 amino acids. CDR3: CASSVSQGRTETQYF. The CDR3 DNA follows: TGTGCCAGCAGCGTATCACAGGGTAGGACAGAGACCCAGTACTTC.

This rearrangement joins TRBV5-1 to TRBJ1-1, with D maybe TRBD1 (5 bases). V gave up 5 bases and J gave up 0 bases, with 8 bases separating them. The CDR3 is 13 amino acids. Germline lookup yields CDR1 SGHRS and CDR2 YFSETQ. Written as DNA, the CDR3 is TGCGCCAGCAGGCCGACAGTGAACACTGAAGCTTTCTTT. Translated, it gives CASRPTVNTEAFF. The entire variable domain, with the rest obtained from reference TRBV5-1 and TRBJ1-1, is as follows: KAGVTQTPRYLIKTRGQQVTLSCSPISGHRSVSWYQQTPGQGLQFLFEYFSETQRNKGNFPGRFSGRQFSNSRSEMNVSTLELGDSALYLCASRPTVNTEAFFGQGTRLTVV.

The chain links TRBV5-1 to TRBJ1-2; tentatively, D is TRBD1 (5 bases). This CDR3 comprises 12 residues. CDR1 SGHRS and CDR2 YFSETQ come from the germline V gene. Trimming stripped 3 bases from V and 3 bases from J, with 6 bases between. The CDR3 loop reads CASSSQDYGYTF. The CDR3 DNA is TGCGCCAGCAGCTCACAGGACTATGGCTACACCTTC.

This chain connects TRBV29-1 to TRBJ1-2, with D unclear. Germline CDR1 is SQVTM and CDR2 is ANQGSEA. CDR3 length equals 11 residues. Trimming pared 2 bases from V and 8 bases from J, leaving 9 bases between. DNA for the CDR3: TGCAGCGTTGAATTGGGGAGGGGCTACACCTTC. Translating it yields CSVELGRGYTF.

The V and J genes are TRBV6-1 and TRBJ2-5, with a possible D match to TRBD1 (5 bases). This CDR3 has 13 amino acids. Germline V CDR1 and CDR2: MNHNS, SASEGT. V was trimmed by 4 bases and J by 1 base, leaving 7 bases between them. The CDR3 loop is CASSGGSQETQYF. CDR3 nucleotide sequence: TGTGCCAGCAGTGGGGGCAGCCAAGAGACCCAGTACTTC.

This chain connects TRBV19 to TRBJ2-1, with 11 bases matching TRBD2. Trimming at V came to 5 bases and at J to 7 bases, leaving 7 bases not matched to a gene. The CDR3 contains 15 residues. Per the germline V gene, CDR1 is LNHDA and CDR2 is SQIVND (reference sequence). CDR3 nucleotide sequence: TGTGCCAGTAGTCCACTAGCGGGAGAGGTAAATGAGCAGTTCTTC. As protein: CASSPLAGEVNEQFF.

The chain combines TRBV7-8 with TRBJ2-2; 9 bases are a match to TRBD2. The CDR3 is 18 amino acids. Germline loops: CDR1 SGHVS, CDR2 FQNEAQ. V lost 1 base, J lost 5 bases, and 11 bases stayed unmatched. The CDR3 region is CASSLEWVAGVRTGELFF. The CDR3 DNA reads as TGTGCCAGCAGCTTAGAGTGGGTAGCGGGGGTGAGGACCGGGGAGCTGTTTTTT.

V is TRBV4-2 and J is TRBJ1-3; D is unclear. The germline V gene encodes CDR1 LGHNA and CDR2 YNFKEQ. CDR3 length: 16 amino acids. V lost 0 bases and J lost 0, with 9 bases in between. CDR3 DNA: TGTGCCAGCAGCCAAGACCTCGCGAGCTCTGGAAACACCATATATTTT. Encoded protein: CASSQDLASSGNTIYF.

The chain recombines TRBV7-3 with TRBJ2-2, with 11 bases aligning to TRBD1. J gave up 7 bases and V 5 bases, and 9 bases lay outside the gene matches. CDR3 length equals 16 residues. CDR1 SGHTA and CDR2 FQGTGA come from the germline V gene. CDR3 protein: CASSQGQGARDGELFF. For the CDR3, the DNA is TGTGCCAGCAGCCAAGGACAGGGGGCAAGGGACGGGGAGCTGTTTTTT.

V is TRBV30 and J is TRBJ1-1, with 7 bases lining up with TRBD1. Germline values: CDR1 GTSNPN, CDR2 SVGIG (reference sequence). V gave up 0 bases and J gave up 3 bases; unmatched junction bases: 19. The CDR3 length is 19 residues. This chain's CDR3 is CAWSVGLGRGSNFYTEAFF. CDR3 DNA sequence: TGTGCCTGGAGTGTAGGGCTAGGCAGGGGGTCAAATTTTTACACTGAAGCTTTCTTT.

The J gene is TRBJ2-7, the V gene TRBV30, with 9 bases aligning to TRBD1. This CDR3 contains 15 residues. Trimming removed 5 bases from V and 3 bases from J; junction bases left unmatched: 11. The germline V gene has CDR1 GTSNPN and CDR2 SVGIG (reference sequence). This chain's CDR3 is CAWDSPGQGFYEQYF. The DNA for the CDR3 is TGTGCCTGGGATTCCCCCGGACAGGGGTTCTACGAGCAGTACTTC.

V gene TRBV11-2 combines with J gene TRBJ1-5, with 9 positions matching TRBD1. The CDR3 loop spans 15 amino acids. Germline V lookup: CDR1 SGHAT, CDR2 FQNNGV. V dropped 0 bases and J dropped 6; count of bases not matched to a gene: 3. Written as DNA, the CDR3 is TGTGCCAGCAGCTTAGATCCGACAGGGGGTCAGCCCCAGCATTTT. Amino acids: CASSLDPTGGQPQHF. Variable domain in full (rest from reference TRBV11-2 and TRBJ1-5): EAGVAQSPRYKIIEKRQSVAFWCNPISGHATLYWYQQILGQGPKLLIQFQNNGVVDDSQLPKDRFSAERLKGVDSTLKIQPAKLEDSAVYLCASSLDPTGGQPQHFGDGTRLSIL.

The chain employs TRBV10-1 and TRBJ1-2; possible D gene TRBD1, 5 bases. This CDR3 spans 16 amino acids. The germline gives CDR1 WNHNN, CDR2 SYGVQD (reference sequence). V lost 4 bases and J lost 0, with 15 bases in between. The CDR3 bases are TGCGCCAGCAGTGCGCGGGGGGGTCAATCTAACTATGGCTACACCTTC. Its protein is CASSARGGQSNYGYTF.

The chain couples TRBV19 to TRBJ2-7; 9 bases line up with TRBD1. Germline CDR1 reads LNHDA; CDR2 reads SQIVND (reference sequence). This CDR3 contains 16 residues. V trimming: 4 bases; J trimming: 3 bases; junction bases outside the gene matches: 10. CDR3 amino acids: CASSTGPGTGYYEQYF. DNA of the CDR3: TGTGCCAGTAGTACGGGCCCCGGGACAGGGTACTACGAGCAGTACTTC. The full variable domain, with the rest looked up from reference TRBV19 and TRBJ2-7, is DGGITQSPKYLFRKEGQNVTLSCEQNLNHDAMYWYRQDPGQGLRLIYYSQIVNDFQKGDIAEGYSVSREKKESFPLTVTSAQKNPTAFYLCASSTGPGTGYYEQYFGPGTRLTVT.

The chain employs TRBV27 and TRBJ2-7, with a tentative D call TRBD1 (5 bases). Germline CDR1 and CDR2: MNHEY and SMNVEV (reference sequence). Trimming shortened V by 2 bases and J by 3 bases, and 11 bases separated the two germline ends. CDR3 length: 14 residues. In nucleotides, the CDR3 is TGTGCCAGCAGTTTACAAGGGGTTGACTACGAGCAGTACTTC. It encodes CASSLQGVDYEQYF.

The CDR3 loop reads CAWSPAGANNYGYTF. The CDR3 DNA reads as TGTGCCTGGAGTCCCGCAGGGGCGAATAACTATGGCTACACCTTC. The rearrangement uses TRBV30 and TRBJ1-2; D is possibly TRBD1 (6 bases). The CDR3 runs to 15 residues. The germline gives CDR1 GTSNPN, CDR2 SVGIG (reference sequence). V was pared by 2 bases and J by 1 base, with 14 bases between.